A selection of T cell receptor beta chains follows, all from one sample in a study of T cell responses to AZD1222 COVID-19 vaccine. Sequencing used immunoSEQ multiplex PCR; TCRdb keeps in-frame clones, though not all of them. The sample consists of 200,000 or so clones, under 95% of them appearing once. Sequenced here: peripheral blood, sampled 28 days after the second AZD1222 dose. The receptors were gathered from an adult who received the AZD1222 COVID-19 vaccine. The CDR3 runs from the conserved cysteine through the conserved F or W. The order of the fields is CDR3 DNA, CDR3 protein, CDR3 length, V gene, J gene, D gene, clone size. D genes are given only for firm matches. The size of a clone is reported for some rows only, either as once, few or many, or as a class for expanded clones.

DNA: TGCGCCAGCAGCCAAGCCCCGGGACAGTGGGGAGAAAAACTGTTTTTT; CDR3: CASSQAPGQWGEKLFF; length: 16; V: TRBV4-1; J: TRBJ1-4; D: TRBD1; size: NA
DNA: TGTGCCAGCAGTGCAGCGGTGAGCTCCTACAATGAGCAGTTCTTC; CDR3: CASSAAVSSYNEQFF; length: 15; V: TRBV25-1; J: TRBJ2-1; D: NA; size: NA
DNA: TGTGCCAGCAGTCAAAGGATAGAGGGCACTGAAGCTTTCTTT; CDR3: CASSQRIEGTEAFF; length: 14; V: TRBV6-5; J: TRBJ1-1; D: NA; size: NA
DNA: TGTGCCAGTAGTAGGGACCCGGGTGGCTATGGCTACACCTTC; CDR3: CASSRDPGGYGYTF; length: 14; V: TRBV19; J: TRBJ1-2; D: NA; size: NA
DNA: TGTGCCAGTAGTATGTTCTCACCAAGCTCTGGAAACACCATATATTTT; CDR3: CASSMFSPSSGNTIYF; length: 16; V: TRBV19; J: TRBJ1-3; D: NA; size: NA
DNA: TGTGCCAGCAGCCATGCCCACACCGGGACAGCGTCAAACATTCAGTACTTC; CDR3: CASSHAHTGTASNIQYF; length: 17; V: TRBV3-1/TRBV3-2; J: TRBJ2-4; D: TRBD1; size: NA
DNA: TGTGCCTCGGCGCCGGGACAGCTTTCCTACGAGCAGTACTTC; CDR3: CASAPGQLSYEQYF; length: 14; V: TRBV10-3; J: TRBJ2-7; D: TRBD1; size: NA
DNA: TGTGCCAGCAGAGAATTATCCGGGACCAACACAGATACGCAGTATTTT; CDR3: CASRELSGTNTDTQYF; length: 16; V: TRBV6-1; J: TRBJ2-3; D: NA; size: NA
DNA: TGTGCCAGCAGGATAATCGACAGGGGTCCCTCTGGAAACACCATATATTTT; CDR3: CASRIIDRGPSGNTIYF; length: 17; V: TRBV6-4; J: TRBJ1-3; D: TRBD1; size: NA
DNA: TGTGCCAGCAGCCAAGAACGGGGCGGGTTCCGCTCCTACAATGAGCAGTTCTTC; CDR3: CASSQERGGFRSYNEQFF; length: 18; V: TRBV4-2; J: TRBJ2-1; D: NA; size: NA
DNA: TGCGCCAGCAGCTTGGAAAGGGGAACGAGGTCAGTGCATGGCTACACCTTC; CDR3: CASSLERGTRSVHGYTF; length: 17; V: TRBV5-1; J: TRBJ1-2; D: NA; size: NA
DNA: TGTGCCACCAGTGATCGATCCCGGGAGGTCGGGACCCAGTACTTC; CDR3: CATSDRSREVGTQYF; length: 15; V: TRBV24-1; J: TRBJ2-5; D: TRBD2; size: NA
DNA: TGCAGCGTTGGGGGATCTATGAACACTGAAGCTTTCTTT; CDR3: CSVGGSMNTEAFF; length: 13; V: TRBV29-1; J: TRBJ1-1; D: NA; size: NA
DNA: TGTGCCAGTAGGCAGTCCTACGAGCAGTACTTC; CDR3: CASRQSYEQYF; length: 11; V: TRBV2; J: TRBJ2-7; D: NA; size: NA
DNA: TGCGCCAGCAGCACCGCGGGCTCTGGAAACACCATATATTTT; CDR3: CASSTAGSGNTIYF; length: 14; V: TRBV5-1; J: TRBJ1-3; D: NA; size: NA
DNA: TGCGCCAGCAGCTTCAGTCAGGGGACTAACTATGGCTACACCTTC; CDR3: CASSFSQGTNYGYTF; length: 15; V: TRBV5-1; J: TRBJ1-2; D: NA; size: NA
DNA: TGTGCCAGCAGTTCGGACAGGGCGGACAGGCGCAATCAGCCCCAGCATTTT; CDR3: CASSSDRADRRNQPQHF; length: 17; V: TRBV28; J: TRBJ1-5; D: TRBD1; size: NA
DNA: TGTGCCAGCAGTTTAGGGGGTTCTAATGAAAAACTGTTTTTT; CDR3: CASSLGGSNEKLFF; length: 14; V: TRBV28; J: TRBJ1-4; D: NA; size: NA
DNA: TGCGCCAGCAGGGGGACCCCTAGCACAGATACGCAGTATTTT; CDR3: CASRGTPSTDTQYF; length: 14; V: TRBV5-1; J: TRBJ2-3; D: NA; size: NA
DNA: TGTGCCAGCAGCCAGCGGGACAGCTTCAACACTGAAGCTTTCTTT; CDR3: CASSQRDSFNTEAFF; length: 15; V: TRBV3-1/TRBV3-2; J: TRBJ1-1; D: TRBD1; size: NA
DNA: TGTGCCAGCAGCTTAGTTCCGGGTATCTCTACTAATGAAAAACTGTTTTTT; CDR3: CASSLVPGISTNEKLFF; length: 17; V: TRBV7-9; J: TRBJ1-4; D: NA; size: NA
DNA: TGCGCCAGCAGGCTAGCGGGGGAGGATGAGCAGTTCTTC; CDR3: CASRLAGEDEQFF; length: 13; V: TRBV10-2; J: TRBJ2-1; D: TRBD2; size: NA
DNA: TGTGCCAGCACCTCCGGGGCCGGGGGACCCCTCCACTTT; CDR3: CASTSGAGGPLHF; length: 13; V: TRBV2; J: TRBJ1-6; D: NA; size: NA
DNA: TGTGCCAGCAGCGTAGGCGGGGACGAAAACATTCAGTACTTC; CDR3: CASSVGGDENIQYF; length: 14; V: TRBV9; J: TRBJ2-4; D: NA; size: NA
DNA: TGTGCCAGCAGTAGGGTGGACCAACCCTACGAGCAGTACTTC; CDR3: CASSRVDQPYEQYF; length: 14; V: TRBV6-5; J: TRBJ2-7; D: NA; size: NA
DNA: TGTGCCAGCAGTTCGGGGGGAGCAACCGGGGAGCTGTTTTTT; CDR3: CASSSGGATGELFF; length: 14; V: TRBV27; J: TRBJ2-2; D: TRBD2; size: NA
DNA: TGTGCCAGCAGGGGGGGGCATGAAGCTTTCTTT; CDR3: CASRGGHEAFF; length: 11; V: TRBV6-6; J: TRBJ1-1; D: NA; size: NA
DNA: TGTGCCAGCAGCCTCGGGGAAAGCGGAGATACGCAGTATTTT; CDR3: CASSLGESGDTQYF; length: 14; V: TRBV4-2; J: TRBJ2-3; D: NA; size: NA
DNA: TGCGCCAGCAGCTTGGGCAGGGTCCTACACCTTATCTATGGCTACACCTTC; CDR3: CASSLGRVLHLIYGYTF; length: 17; V: TRBV5-1; J: TRBJ1-2; D: NA; size: NA
DNA: TGCAGCGTCCGGGACCGCAACTATAATTCACCCCTCCACTTT; CDR3: CSVRDRNYNSPLHF; length: 14; V: TRBV29-1; J: TRBJ1-6; D: NA; size: NA
DNA: TGTGCCTGGAGTACCGGGACAGTTAATTCACCCCTCCACTTT; CDR3: CAWSTGTVNSPLHF; length: 14; V: TRBV30; J: TRBJ1-6; D: TRBD1; size: NA
DNA: TGTGCCAGCAGCCTGGTGGGTGGAGATAATTCACCCCTCCACTTT; CDR3: CASSLVGGDNSPLHF; length: 15; V: TRBV11-1; J: TRBJ1-6; D: NA; size: NA
DNA: TGTGCCAGTAGTTCCGGGGCGAGCAGGAACAATGAGCAGTTCTTC; CDR3: CASSSGASRNNEQFF; length: 15; V: TRBV19; J: TRBJ2-1; D: NA; size: NA
DNA: TGTGCCACCAGTGATTTGAAACGGGGCAAGGGTTCACCCCTCCACTTT; CDR3: CATSDLKRGKGSPLHF; length: 16; V: TRBV24-1; J: TRBJ1-6; D: NA; size: NA
DNA: TGTGCCAGCAGCTTCCCCGGGGGGCCCGTAGGCGATACGCAGTATTTT; CDR3: CASSFPGGPVGDTQYF; length: 16; V: TRBV5-4; J: TRBJ2-3; D: NA; size: NA
DNA: TGTGCCAGCAGGGGGCCGGGACAGGGCTCCTACGAGCAGTACTTC; CDR3: CASRGPGQGSYEQYF; length: 15; V: TRBV6-5; J: TRBJ2-7; D: TRBD1; size: once
DNA: TGTGCCTGGAGTATAAAGCGTAGCTCCTACAATGAGCAGTTCTTC; CDR3: CAWSIKRSSYNEQFF; length: 15; V: TRBV30; J: TRBJ2-1; D: NA; size: NA
DNA: TGTGCCAGCAGCGTAGGTGGGCAGGGGAGCTCCTACGAGCAGTACTTC; CDR3: CASSVGGQGSSYEQYF; length: 16; V: TRBV7-7; J: TRBJ2-7; D: NA; size: NA
DNA: TGTGCCAGCGCCTCGACAGGTCGGGCCTCATATGGCTACACCTTC; CDR3: CASASTGRASYGYTF; length: 15; V: TRBV7-2; J: TRBJ1-2; D: NA; size: NA
DNA: TGTGCCAGCTCACCACGTACAGGGGACCCCCAGCATTTT; CDR3: CASSPRTGDPQHF; length: 13; V: TRBV18; J: TRBJ1-5; D: TRBD1; size: NA
DNA: TGTGCCAGCAGTTTCCCATCCAGCTACGAGCAGTACTTC; CDR3: CASSFPSSYEQYF; length: 13; V: TRBV12-3/TRBV12-4; J: TRBJ2-7; D: NA; size: NA
DNA: TGTGCCAGCAGCCAAGTTGGGTTGGGACAGGGATCCGACTCTGGAAACACCATATATTTT; CDR3: CASSQVGLGQGSDSGNTIYF; length: 20; V: TRBV4-2; J: TRBJ1-3; D: TRBD1; size: NA